The rows below give T cell receptor beta chains drawn from one sample of a study of blood T cell repertoires in COVID-19. Only in-frame clones appear in the TCRdb table, and some are missing; sequencing was by immunoSEQ multiplex PCR. The sample contains fewer than 500,000 clones, more than 75% of which appear only once. Material: peripheral blood. These receptors were obtained from a human donor with acute or convalescent COVID-19. The donor label of this sample is uncertain. The CDR3 runs from the conserved cysteine through the conserved F or W. Each record gives: D gene, J gene, V gene, clone size, CDR3 length, CDR3 DNA, CDR3 protein. D genes are given only for firm matches. Clone size appears in some rows only: once, few, many, or a class for an expanded clone.

d_gene: -; j_gene: TRBJ2-7; v_gene: TRBV20-1; abundance: -; len: 11; CDR3nt: TGCAGTGCTAGTCACGGGTTCGAGCAGTACTTC; CDR3aa: CSASHGFEQYF
d_gene: -; j_gene: TRBJ1-1; v_gene: TRBV12-3/TRBV12-4; abundance: -; len: 13; CDR3nt: TGTGCCAGCAGTGGGCTGAAGAACACTGAAGCTTTCTTT; CDR3aa: CASSGLKNTEAFF
d_gene: -; j_gene: TRBJ1-1; v_gene: TRBV11-3; abundance: -; len: 17; CDR3nt: TGTGCCAGCAGCTTAGTACCCGCCCAGGGGAAATCCACTGAAGCTTTCTTT; CDR3aa: CASSLVPAQGKSTEAFF
d_gene: TRBD2; j_gene: TRBJ2-5; v_gene: TRBV7-9; abundance: -; len: 16; CDR3nt: TGTGCCAGCAGCTCGGGACTAGCGGGAGCCAAAGAGACCCAGTACTTC; CDR3aa: CASSSGLAGAKETQYF
d_gene: -; j_gene: TRBJ1-5; v_gene: TRBV30; abundance: -; len: 13; CDR3nt: TGTGCCTGGAGTGTCGGGAGCAATCAGCCCCAGCATTTT; CDR3aa: CAWSVGSNQPQHF
d_gene: TRBD2; j_gene: TRBJ2-3; v_gene: TRBV7-9; abundance: -; len: 16; CDR3nt: TGTGCCAGCAGCAAGCTTGTAGCGGGGGGAGTAGATACGCAGTATTTT; CDR3aa: CASSKLVAGGVDTQYF
d_gene: -; j_gene: TRBJ2-1; v_gene: TRBV5-6; abundance: -; len: 17; CDR3nt: TGTGCCAGCAGCCCGACATCTGGGGGGAGCTCCTACAATGAGCAGTTCTTC; CDR3aa: CASSPTSGGSSYNEQFF
d_gene: TRBD1; j_gene: TRBJ2-3; v_gene: TRBV5-4; abundance: -; len: 14; CDR3nt: TGTGCCAGCAGCCGACAGGGTAGTGCAGATACGCAGTATTTT; CDR3aa: CASSRQGSADTQYF
d_gene: -; j_gene: TRBJ1-2; v_gene: TRBV6-4; abundance: once; len: 15; CDR3nt: TGTGCCAGCAGCCCCTGGGGAGGGGTGAACTATGGCTACACCTTC; CDR3aa: CASSPWGGVNYGYTF
d_gene: -; j_gene: TRBJ1-6; v_gene: TRBV2; abundance: -; len: 12; CDR3nt: TGTGCCAGCTCGGGGAATAATTCACCCCTCCACTTT; CDR3aa: CASSGNNSPLHF
d_gene: -; j_gene: TRBJ1-1; v_gene: TRBV2; abundance: -; len: 13; CDR3nt: TGTGCCAGCAGTTCCGGGAGCAACACTGAAGCTTTCTTT; CDR3aa: CASSSGSNTEAFF
d_gene: TRBD1; j_gene: TRBJ2-5; v_gene: TRBV6-6; abundance: many; len: 15; CDR3nt: TGTGCCAGCAGACCCGGACAGGGCAGTGTGGAGACCCAGTACTTC; CDR3aa: CASRPGQGSVETQYF
d_gene: -; j_gene: TRBJ1-4; v_gene: TRBV5-1; abundance: once; len: 13; CDR3nt: TGCGCCAGCAGCTCCGGGGGTAATGAAAAACTGTTTTTT; CDR3aa: CASSSGGNEKLFF
d_gene: -; j_gene: TRBJ1-1; v_gene: TRBV3-1/TRBV3-2; abundance: -; len: 13; CDR3nt: TGTGCCAGCAGCCAAGTCCGCGTGACTGAAGCTTTCTTT; CDR3aa: CASSQVRVTEAFF
d_gene: -; j_gene: TRBJ1-4; v_gene: TRBV2; abundance: -; len: 16; CDR3nt: TGTGCCAGCAGTCTACGGACAGCTGCAACTAATGAAAAACTGTTTTTT; CDR3aa: CASSLRTAATNEKLFF
d_gene: -; j_gene: TRBJ1-2; v_gene: TRBV3-1/TRBV3-2; abundance: once; len: 14; CDR3nt: TGTGCCAGCAGCCCGAGACAGAGCACCTATGGCTACACCTTC; CDR3aa: CASSPRQSTYGYTF
d_gene: TRBD2; j_gene: TRBJ2-7; v_gene: TRBV30; abundance: -; len: 15; CDR3nt: TGTGCCTGGAGTGTACAGTTAGCGGGCCCCGGCGAGCAGTACTTC; CDR3aa: CAWSVQLAGPGEQYF
d_gene: -; j_gene: TRBJ2-1; v_gene: TRBV4-1; abundance: -; len: 15; CDR3nt: TGCGCCAGCAGCCAAAGCCGGGATACCTACAATGAGCAGTTCTTC; CDR3aa: CASSQSRDTYNEQFF
d_gene: -; j_gene: TRBJ1-3; v_gene: TRBV5-6; abundance: -; len: 18; CDR3nt: TGTGCCAGCAGCCCACGGGTCGGGACACCCGTCTCTGGAAACACCATATATTTT; CDR3aa: CASSPRVGTPVSGNTIYF
d_gene: -; j_gene: TRBJ1-6; v_gene: TRBV28; abundance: -; len: 14; CDR3nt: TGTGCCAGCAGTTTTTGGAGGCGCGTTTCACCCCTCCACTTT; CDR3aa: CASSFWRRVSPLHF
d_gene: -; j_gene: TRBJ1-1; v_gene: TRBV4-1; abundance: -; len: 16; CDR3nt: TGCGCCAGCAGCCAAACCGCTGGAGATTGGCTCACTGAAGCTTTCTTT; CDR3aa: CASSQTAGDWLTEAFF
d_gene: -; j_gene: TRBJ1-2; v_gene: TRBV7-9; abundance: -; len: 12; CDR3nt: TGTGCCAGCAGTGACGGGGGCTATGGCTACACCTTC; CDR3aa: CASSDGGYGYTF
d_gene: TRBD1; j_gene: TRBJ2-3; v_gene: TRBV18; abundance: once; len: 15; CDR3nt: TGTGCCAGCTCACCGAGCCAGGGGGTGGAAGATACGCAGTATTTT; CDR3aa: CASSPSQGVEDTQYF
d_gene: TRBD1; j_gene: TRBJ1-6; v_gene: TRBV18; abundance: -; len: 17; CDR3nt: TGTGCCAGCTCACTTTCGACAGGGGGCGCCCGAGGTTCACCCCTCCACTTT; CDR3aa: CASSLSTGGARGSPLHF
d_gene: TRBD1; j_gene: TRBJ2-3; v_gene: TRBV7-7; abundance: -; len: 15; CDR3nt: TGTGCCAGCAGCTTAGGGGGACAGGTCACAGATACGCAGTATTTT; CDR3aa: CASSLGGQVTDTQYF
d_gene: -; j_gene: TRBJ1-3; v_gene: TRBV18; abundance: -; len: 17; CDR3nt: TGTGCCAGCTCACCTCTGGGGGCTCAAGGTTCTGGAAACACCATATATTTT; CDR3aa: CASSPLGAQGSGNTIYF
d_gene: TRBD2; j_gene: TRBJ2-3; v_gene: TRBV28; abundance: -; len: 17; CDR3nt: TGTGCCAGCAGTTTATCCCGGACTAGCGGGGGGGCCAGTACGCAGTATTTT; CDR3aa: CASSLSRTSGGASTQYF